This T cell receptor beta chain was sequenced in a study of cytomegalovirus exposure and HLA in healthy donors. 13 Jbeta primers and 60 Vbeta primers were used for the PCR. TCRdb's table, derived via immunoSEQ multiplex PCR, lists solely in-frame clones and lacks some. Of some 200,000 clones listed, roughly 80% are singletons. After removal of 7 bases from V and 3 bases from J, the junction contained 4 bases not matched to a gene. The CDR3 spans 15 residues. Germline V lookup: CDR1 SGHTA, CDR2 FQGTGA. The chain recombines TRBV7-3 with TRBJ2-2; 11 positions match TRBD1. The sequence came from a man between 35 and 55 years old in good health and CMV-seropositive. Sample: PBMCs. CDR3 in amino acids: CASKRDRGDTGELFF. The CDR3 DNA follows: TGTGCCAGCAAGCGGGACAGGGGGGACACCGGGGAGCTGTTTTTT. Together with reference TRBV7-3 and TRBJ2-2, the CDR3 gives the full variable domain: GAGVSQTPSNKVTEKGKYVELRCDPISGHTALYWYRQSLGQGPEFLIYFQGTGAADDSGLPNDRFFAVRPEGSVSTLKIQRTERGDSAVYLCASKRDRGDTGELFFGEGSRLTVL.